The 29 T cell receptor beta chains presented below share a single source sample, sequenced in a study of early T cells in non-severe SARS-CoV-2 infection. TCRdb re-called the 5' RACE reads through MiXCR, storing one row per CDR3 protein. The sample has approximately 69,000 distinct CDR3 sequences; approximately 12% are singletons. Material for sequencing was whole blood. These TCRs come from an adult who was a healthcare worker with PCR-confirmed SARS-CoV-2 infection or an uninfected control (not recorded which).

This clonotype came up a few times. The chain carries TRBV19 and TRBJ2-2; no clear D gene. The V gene's germline CDR1 is LNHDA and CDR2 SQIVND (reference sequence). CDR3 length: 13 residues. Between the trimmed V and J ends, which lost 3 bases and 7 bases, there was a span of 9 bases. Here the CDR3 reads CASSMGSFGELFF. The CDR3 nucleotides read TGTGCCAGTAGTATGGGTTCATTCGGGGAGCTGTTTTTT.

This clonotype has a count of ten or more. J is TRBJ1-5 and V is TRBV7-9; no reliable D call. Germline-derived CDR1 and CDR2 are SEHNR and FQNEAQ (reference sequence). The CDR3 runs to 12 residues. V lost 1 base to trimming and J lost 6 bases, with 4 bases between them. The CDR3 protein is CASSLVGQPQHF. For the CDR3, the DNA is TGTGCCAGCAGCTTAGTTGGTCAGCCCCAGCATTTT.

This clonotype has ten or more counts. This CDR3 reads CASSFHGARGGYNEQFF. The CDR3 bases are TGCGCCAGCAGCTTCCATGGAGCGAGGGGTGGATACAATGAGCAGTTCTTC. V usage is TRBV5-1 and J usage is TRBJ2-1; D tentatively fits TRBD1 or TRBD2 (5 bases each). This CDR3 spans 17 amino acids. V lost 2 bases, J lost 4 bases, and 19 bases lay in between. Germline V gives CDR1 SGHRS, CDR2 YFSETQ.

This clonotype was seen more than once but under ten times. The rearrangement links TRBV6-1 to TRBJ2-7; 8 nucleotides line up with TRBD2. Germline trimming cut 4 bases from V and 4 bases from J; bases unmatched to any gene: 6. CDR1 is MNHNS, CDR2 SASEGT, per germline. The CDR3 has 14 residues. The CDR3 sequence is CASSVAGGRYEQYF. The CDR3 DNA sequence: TGTGCCAGCAGTGTTGCGGGAGGAAGATACGAGCAGTACTTC.

This clonotype has at least ten counts. The chain combines TRBV29-1 with TRBJ2-3; no reliable D call. The CDR3 is made up of 11 amino acids. CDR1 and CDR2 (germline): SQVTM, ANQGSEA. Between the trimmed V and J ends, which lost 3 bases and 5 bases, there was a span of 6 bases. The chain's CDR3 is CSVDLGDTQYF. CDR3 in DNA: TGCAGCGTTGACCTCGGAGATACGCAGTATTTT.

This clonotype was seen many times. The V and J genes are TRBV7-8 and TRBJ2-3; tentative D call: TRBD1 (5 bases). V lost 1 base and J lost 0, with 8 bases in between. Germline CDR1 is SGHVS and CDR2 is FQNEAQ. The CDR3 runs to 15 residues. The CDR3 is CASSLDWTSTDTQYF. The CDR3, as DNA: TGTGCCAGCAGCTTAGATTGGACAAGCACAGATACGCAGTATTTT.

Sample share makes this clonotype medium-sized. V usage is TRBV7-2 and J usage is TRBJ2-7; 10 bases are shared with TRBD1. V gave up 4 bases and J gave up 7 bases; unmatched junction bases: 7. This CDR3 is 14 amino acids long. CDR1 is SGHTA, CDR2 FQGNSA, per germline. The CDR3 loop reads CASSSGQGYGEQYF. Here the CDR3 DNA reads TGTGCCAGCAGCTCGGGACAGGGGTATGGAGAGCAGTACTTC.

This clonotype was seen more than once but under ten times. This sequence joins TRBV11-2 and TRBJ2-5; maybe TRBD1 (8 bases). CDR1 is SGHAT, CDR2 FQNNGV, per germline. V lost 6 bases, J lost 7 bases, and 18 bases lay in between. The CDR3 extends over 14 amino acids. CDR3 DNA: TGTGCCAGCAGGAGACTAGCAGGGGGCCGGACCCAGTACTTC. This translates into CASRRLAGGRTQYF.

The J gene is TRBJ2-1, the V gene TRBV30; D remains ambiguous. V was clipped by 0 bases and J by 0 bases, with 12 bases between them. The V gene's germline CDR1 is GTSNPN and CDR2 SVGIG (reference sequence). There are 16 residues in the CDR3. The CDR3 coding sequence is TGTGCCTGGAGTGTTCGAGGAAAGGGCTCCTACAATGAGCAGTTCTTC. Protein product: CAWSVRGKGSYNEQFF.

V usage is TRBV7-6 and J usage is TRBJ2-2; TRBD2 matches 16 bases. CDR3 length: 19 amino acids. The trim removed 5 bases at V and 3 bases at J, leaving 9 bases unmatched. The germline V gene encodes CDR1 SGHVS and CDR2 FNYEAQ. The CDR3 coding sequence is TGTGCCAGCAGCCTGACCGGGACTAGCGGGAGGGCCGACACCGGGGAGCTGTTTTTT. It specifies CASSLTGTSGRADTGELFF.

This clonotype was seen a handful of times. CDR3 loop: CASRPGSRVSPEQFF. The CDR3 coding sequence is TGTGCCAGTAGACCTGGGTCCAGGGTCAGTCCTGAGCAGTTCTTC. The chain couples TRBV19 to TRBJ2-1; a weak D match, TRBD1 (5 bases). The CDR3 sequence is 15 residues long. The germline V gene encodes CDR1 LNHDA and CDR2 SQIVND (reference sequence). V was clipped by 6 bases and J by 9 bases, with 21 bases between them.

In this sample, this clonotype turned up many times. The chain combines TRBV7-9 with TRBJ1-6; D is unclear. The V gene's germline CDR1 is SEHNR and CDR2 FQNEAQ (reference sequence). The V end lost 1 base, the J end lost 6 bases, and 13 bases lay between the germline ends. The CDR3 covers 16 residues. The CDR3 loop reads CASSLGARLGNSPLHF. Here the CDR3 DNA reads TGTGCCAGCAGCTTAGGGGCGCGGCTGGGTAATTCACCCCTCCACTTT.

V and J are TRBV5-1 and TRBJ2-6; D is possibly TRBD2 (6 bases). V lost 4 bases, J lost 2 bases, and 16 bases lay in between. The germline V gene has CDR1 SGHRS and CDR2 YFSETQ. The CDR3 spans 17 residues. CDR3 loop: CASSLRDLATGANVLTF. The DNA of the CDR3 is TGCGCCAGCAGCCTCCGGGACTTAGCCACTGGGGCCAACGTCCTGACTTTC.

This clonotype was seen more than once but under ten times. The rearrangement links TRBV5-1 to TRBJ2-5; TRBD2 matches 9 bases. The CDR3 consists of 17 residues. From germline, CDR1 is SGHRS and CDR2 YFSETQ. V shed 4 bases, J shed 5 bases, and the junction held 15 bases outside the gene matches. In DNA form, the CDR3 reads TGCGCCAGCAGCCTCACCCTTAGCGGGAGCGTTGCGGAGACCCAGTACTTC. Encoded protein: CASSLTLSGSVAETQYF.

The J gene is TRBJ2-7, the V gene TRBV24-1; D perhaps matches TRBD1 (7 bases). Per the germline V gene, CDR1 is KGHDR and CDR2 is SFDVKD. This CDR3 contains 18 residues. Trimming shortened V by 8 bases and J by 1 base, and 26 bases separated the two germline ends. The CDR3: CATTVRGTAAFNSYEQYF. The CDR3 DNA sequence: TGTGCCACCACCGTCCGCGGGACAGCAGCTTTTAATTCCTACGAGCAGTACTTC.

J is TRBJ2-7 and V is TRBV9; D gene ambiguous. V was shortened by 4 bases and J by 6 bases, with 11 bases between the two germline ends. Germline loops: CDR1 SGDLS, CDR2 YYNGEE. The length of the CDR3 is 12 residues. In nucleotides, the CDR3 is TGTGCCAGCAGCTCGACCCTCGGCGAGCAGTACTTC. Translation gives CASSSTLGEQYF.

There are many counts of this clonotype. V gene TRBV12-3 or TRBV12-4 combines with J gene TRBJ1-2; 7 nucleotides match TRBD1. The CDR3 is 14 amino acids. V shed 6 bases, J shed 3 bases, and the junction held 7 bases outside the gene matches. CDR3 nucleotide sequence: TGTGCCAGCAGAAAACAGGGGACCTACTATGGCTACACCTTC. As protein: CASRKQGTYYGYTF.

As to this clonotype: This may arise from a read error, as a much more abundant clone is one base away. This chain connects TRBV11-2 to TRBJ2-2; a possible D gene is TRBD1 (5 bases). Trimming removed 5 bases from V and 2 bases from J, with 12 bases in between. CDR3 size: 15 residues. Germline CDR1 SGHAT, CDR2 FQNNGV. The CDR3 region is CASSRFRDNTGELFF. The DNA for the CDR3 is TGTGCCAGCAGCCGATTCAGGGATAACACCGGGGAGCTGTTTTTT.

This clonotype was observed at least ten times. The chain has TRBV7-7 and TRBJ2-1, with 10 bases lining up with TRBD2. This CDR3 contains 13 residues. Germline V gene sequence: CDR1 SSHAT, CDR2 FNYEAQ (reference sequence). V shed 1 base, J shed 12 bases, and the junction held 3 bases outside the gene matches. CDR3 bases: TGTGCCAGCAGCTTAGAGAGGACTAGCGGGCAGTTCTTC. Translation: CASSLERTSGQFF.

In this sample, this clonotype turned up a few times. The chain recombines TRBV7-6 with TRBJ2-5; 10 nucleotides agree with TRBD1. There are 17 residues in the CDR3. CDR1 and CDR2 (germline): SGHVS, FNYEAQ. V lost 5 bases and J lost 4; bases outside the gene matches: 13. CDR3 residues: CASSPQPPTGGGETQYF. The CDR3, as DNA: TGTGCCAGCAGCCCACAACCTCCGACAGGGGGCGGAGAGACCCAGTACTTC.

The J gene is TRBJ2-5, the V gene TRBV5-6; maybe TRBD2 (6 bases). The length of the CDR3 is 16 residues. The V gene lost 2 bases and the J gene lost 0 bases, with 14 bases spanning the gap. The V gene's germline CDR1 is SGHDT and CDR2 YYEEEE. In nucleotides, the CDR3 is TGTGCCAGCAGCTTCAAACTAGCAGAGTACCAAGAGACCCAGTACTTC. Translation: CASSFKLAEYQETQYF.

This clonotype was seen more than once but under ten times. The genes are TRBV11-2 and TRBJ1-2; the D is unclear. V was cut by 1 base and J by 0 bases, with 9 bases left in between. Germline V gene data show CDR1 as SGHAT and CDR2 as FQNNGV. The CDR3 spans 15 residues. CDR3 coding DNA: TGTGCCAGCAGCTTAGTAGCGGGTGCTAACTATGGCTACACCTTC. Translating gives CASSLVAGANYGYTF.

This clonotype showed up just a few times. The genes are TRBV6-2 or TRBV6-3 and TRBJ2-7; unclear D gene. V lost 7 bases, J lost 0 bases, and 13 bases lay in between. This CDR3 is built from 14 residues. Germline values: CDR1 MNHEY, CDR2 SVGEGT. The CDR3, as DNA: TGTGCCAGCAACTACTATCGATTCTCCTACGAGCAGTACTTC. Amino acid sequence: CASNYYRFSYEQYF.

There are a few counts of this clonotype. V is TRBV12-3 or TRBV12-4 and J is TRBJ2-1; 9 nucleotides agree with TRBD2. This CDR3 has 18 amino acids. V was pared by 3 bases and J by 7 bases, with 16 bases of the junction left unmatched. As DNA, the CDR3 is TGTGCCAGCAGTTTTGGATTAGCGGGAGTCCCCAAGCTTAATGAGCAGTTCTTC. It codes for CASSFGLAGVPKLNEQFF.

V gene TRBV7-8 combines with J gene TRBJ1-2, with 8 bases identical to TRBD1. Germline CDR1 is SGHVS and CDR2 is FQNEAQ. The V and J ends lost 1 base and 0 bases, in that order; junction bases with no gene match: 4. This CDR3 is 16 amino acids long. CDR3 bases: TGTGCCAGCAGCTTAGAGGCAGGGGGCGCTAACTATGGCTACACCTTC. Its translation: CASSLEAGGANYGYTF.

This clonotype was detected many times. The chain has TRBV20-1 and TRBJ2-1; 7 nucleotides line up with TRBD2. The V gene's germline CDR1 is DFQATT and CDR2 SNEGSKA (reference sequence). V trimming: 1 base; J trimming: 1 base; junction bases outside the gene matches: 1. The CDR3 consists of 14 residues. The CDR3 DNA is TGCAGTGCTAGAGGCGGGAGTTCCTACAATGAGCAGTTCTTC. Amino acids: CSARGGSSYNEQFF.

The rearrangement uses TRBV7-9 and TRBJ1-6; D is undetermined. Germline CDR1 SEHNR, CDR2 FQNEAQ (reference sequence). V shed 1 base and J shed 2 bases, with 3 bases lying between them. This CDR3 is 14 amino acids long. CDR3: CASSLEAYNSPLHF. CDR3 DNA sequence: TGTGCCAGCAGCTTAGAAGCCTATAATTCACCCCTCCACTTT. The full variable domain, in which reference TRBV7-9 and TRBJ1-6 provide the parts outside the CDR3, is DTGVSQNPRHKITKRGQNVTFRCDPISEHNRLYWYRQTLGQGPEFLTYFQNEAQLEKSRLLSDRFSAERPKGSFSTLEIQRTEQGDSAMYLCASSLEAYNSPLHFGNGTRLTVT.

This clonotype has more than one count but fewer than ten. V gene TRBV28 combines with J gene TRBJ1-4, with D possibly TRBD1 on 5 matching bases. The V and J ends lost 7 bases and 1 base respectively, with 7 bases between them. The CDR3 is 13 amino acids. Germline values: CDR1 MDHEN, CDR2 SYDVKM. CDR3 nucleotide sequence: TGTGCCAGCATAGGGGAAACTAATGAAAAACTGTTTTTT. Translation: CASIGETNEKLFF.

This clonotype was counted only a few times. V usage is TRBV12-3 or TRBV12-4 and J usage is TRBJ2-6; D is ambiguous. V was clipped by 7 bases and J by 0 bases, with 7 bases between them. This CDR3 spans 14 amino acids. The CDR3 DNA reads as TGTGCCAGCACGCCGAGCTCTGGGGCCAACGTCCTGACTTTC. Translated: CASTPSSGANVLTF.